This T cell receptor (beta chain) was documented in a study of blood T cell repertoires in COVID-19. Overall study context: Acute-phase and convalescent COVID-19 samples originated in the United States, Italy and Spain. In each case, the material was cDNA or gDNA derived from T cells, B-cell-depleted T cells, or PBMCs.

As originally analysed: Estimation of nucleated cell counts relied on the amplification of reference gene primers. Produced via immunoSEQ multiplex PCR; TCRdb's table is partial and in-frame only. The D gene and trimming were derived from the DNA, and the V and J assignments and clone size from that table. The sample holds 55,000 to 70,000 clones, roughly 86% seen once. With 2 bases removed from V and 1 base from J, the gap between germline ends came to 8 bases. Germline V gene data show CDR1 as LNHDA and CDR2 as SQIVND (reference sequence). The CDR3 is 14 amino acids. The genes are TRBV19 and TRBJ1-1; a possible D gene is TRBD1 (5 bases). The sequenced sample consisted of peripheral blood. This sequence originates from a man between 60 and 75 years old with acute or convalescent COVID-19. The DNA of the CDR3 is TGTGCCAGTAGTATAACGACAGCGAACACTGAAGCTTTCTTT. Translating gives CASSITTANTEAFF.